This record looks at one T cell receptor beta chain sequence and its context. Semi-nested PCR with Nested Universal Primer A followed constant-region reverse priming of full-length variable regions. TCRdb re-called the 5' RACE reads through MiXCR, storing one row per CDR3 protein. The data hold about 32,000 distinct CDR3 sequences, with 25% to 30% observed a single time. Treg sorting used a CD4+CD25+CD127-/low gate. The length of the CDR3 is 16 residues. V gave up 2 bases and J gave up 4 bases; unmatched junction bases: 8. The source of this sequence is a female donor with breast cancer. The V call is TRBV12-3 or TRBV12-4, the J call TRBJ2-3; 8 positions match TRBD2. Sequenced material: tumor-infiltrating Tregs sorted from the breast tumor. The CDR3 nucleotides are TGTGCCAGCAGTTTACGACTAGCGAGCGGCGCAGATACGCAGTATTTT. Amino acid sequence: CASSLRLASGADTQYF.